One sample yielded the 10 T cell receptor beta chains listed below, sequenced in a study of blood T cell repertoires in COVID-19. Produced via immunoSEQ multiplex PCR; TCRdb's table is partial and in-frame only. There are 88,000 or so clones in the sample; about four fifths occur only once, and about 24% lies in the top ten. Sequenced material: peripheral blood. The receptors here all came from a human donor in a cohort sampled during active COVID-19.

This chain uses TRBV7-4 with TRBJ2-7, with 11 bases that match TRBD2. CDR1 is SGHVT, CDR2 SQSDAQ, per germline. J was trimmed by 4 bases and V by 2 bases; bases with no gene match: 16. The CDR3 runs 19 residues. In DNA, the CDR3 is TGTGCCAGCAGCTTATGTGGGACTAGCGGACCTACTACTACTTACGAGCAGTACTTC. It encodes CASSLCGTSGPTTTYEQYF. The full variable domain, its missing parts supplied by reference TRBV7-4 and TRBJ2-7, is GAGVSQSPRYKVAKRGRDVALRCDSISGHVTLYWYRQTLGQGSEVLTYSQSDAQRDKSGRPSGRFSAERPERSVSTLKIQRTEQGDSAVYLCASSLCGTSGPTTTYEQYFGPGTRLTVT.

This chain links TRBV7-9 with TRBJ1-6, with D unclear. V dropped 3 bases and J dropped 10 bases, with 16 bases sitting between them. This CDR3 has 15 amino acids. CDR1 and CDR2 from the germline V gene are SEHNR and FQNEAQ (reference sequence). As DNA, the CDR3 is TGTGCCAGCAGCTTTTCTCGGGTTCATGGATCACCCCTCCACTTT. Its protein is CASSFSRVHGSPLHF.

J is TRBJ2-3 and V is TRBV7-3; D is uncertain. Trimming removed 9 bases from V and 0 bases from J, with 13 bases in between. The CDR3 sequence is 14 residues long. The germline V gene has CDR1 SGHTA and CDR2 FQGTGA. The chain's CDR3 is CASRPTPSTDTQYF. The CDR3, as DNA: TGTGCCAGTCGCCCGACTCCTAGCACAGATACGCAGTATTTT.

V and J are TRBV15 and TRBJ1-4; 7 nucleotides agree with TRBD1. Trimming took 2 bases from V and 6 from J; bases not matched to a gene: 3. This CDR3 comprises 14 residues. Germline V gives CDR1 LNHNV, CDR2 YYDKDF (reference sequence). CDR3 coding DNA: TGTGCCACCAGCAGAAGACAGGGTTATGAAAAACTGTTTTTT. Translated: CATSRRQGYEKLFF. The whole variable domain, filled in from reference TRBV15 and TRBJ1-4, reads DAMVIQNPRYQVTQFGKPVTLSCSQTLNHNVMYWYQQKSSQAPKLLFHYYDKDFNNEADTPDNFQSRRPNTSFCFLDIRSPGLGDTAMYLCATSRRQGYEKLFFGSGTQLSVL.

The J gene is TRBJ2-7, the V gene TRBV7-2; the match to TRBD2 covers 14 bases. The V and J ends lost 5 bases and 7 bases, in that order; junction bases with no gene match: 10. Germline lookup yields CDR1 SGHTA and CDR2 FQGNSA. This CDR3 is built from 16 residues. For the CDR3, the DNA is TGTGCCAGCAGCCCACAAGGGACTAGCGGGAGAGGGGAGCAGTACTTC. Residues: CASSPQGTSGRGEQYF.

The rearrangement links TRBV5-1 to TRBJ2-1, with 8 bases lining up with TRBD1. Germline V gene sequence: CDR1 SGHRS, CDR2 YFSETQ. CDR3 length equals 12 residues. Unmatched junction bases numbered 10, after V lost 4 bases and J lost 16 bases. DNA of the CDR3: TGCGCCAGCAGCATAGGACAGGGTATTTGCTTCTTC. It yields the protein CASSIGQGICFF. The full variable domain, in which reference TRBV5-1 and TRBJ2-1 provide the parts outside the CDR3, is KAGVTQTPRYLIKTRGQQVTLSCSPISGHRSVSWYQQTPGQGLQFLFEYFSETQRNKGNFPGRFSGRQFSNSRSEMNVSTLELGDSALYLCASSIGQGICFFGPGTRLTVL.

The chain recombines TRBV3-1 (or the pseudogene TRBV3-2) with TRBJ2-3, with 10 positions matching TRBD2. Germline V gene sequence: CDR1 LGHDT, CDR2 YNNKEL (reference sequence). The CDR3 has 16 amino acids. Trimming took 3 bases from V and 2 from J; bases not matched to a gene: 5. The chain's CDR3 is CASSQTTSGFTDTQYF. CDR3 DNA: TGTGCCAGCAGCCAGACGACTAGCGGGTTCACAGATACGCAGTATTTT.

This clone was seen a handful of times. The gene calls are TRBV5-8 and TRBJ2-3; 10 bases fit TRBD2. The germline V gene encodes CDR1 SGHTS and CDR2 YDEGEE. J lost 4 bases, V lost 7 bases, and 18 bases had no gene match. The CDR3 is 18 amino acids. The CDR3 region is CASALGLAGAGGADTQYF. CDR3 nucleotides: TGTGCCAGCGCCCTTGGGCTAGCGGGAGCTGGAGGTGCAGATACGCAGTATTTT.

This clone was recorded a few times. The V call is TRBV4-1, the J call TRBJ2-4; 8 nucleotides agree with TRBD1. Germline trimming cut 4 bases from V and 1 base from J; bases unmatched to any gene: 3. The germline V gene has CDR1 MGHRA and CDR2 YSYEKL. The CDR3 covers 15 residues. CDR3 residues: CASSPDRDAKNIQYF. The DNA for the CDR3 is TGCGCCAGCAGCCCGGACAGGGATGCCAAAAACATTCAGTACTTC.

Here the CDR3 DNA reads TGCGCCAGCAGCCAAGATTCCCTAGCCCAGGCCTACGAGCAGTACTTC. Its translation is CASSQDSLAQAYEQYF. V usage is TRBV4-3 and J usage is TRBJ2-7; D is possibly TRBD2 (5 bases). The length of the CDR3 is 16 residues. Germline assignment: CDR1 LGHNA and CDR2 YSLEER. V lost 0 bases, J lost 2 bases, and 14 bases lay in between.